Reported below is one T cell receptor (beta chain). What it binds is unknown. The repertoire was sequenced with immunoSEQ multiplex PCR; TCRdb's copy has only in-frame clones and lacks some. The table lists tens of thousands of clones, around 90% of them singletons. This specimen comes from a study of OX40 agonist ivuxolimab in advanced cancers. Overall study: The patients received ivuxolimab by intravenous route every 2 weeks at 0.01 to 10 mg/kg. Hepatocellular carcinoma, melanoma, renal cell or head and neck cancer occurred in dose-escalation patients.

Overall study findings and caveats: Expansion of clones was among the lowest in partial responders at 0.1-3.0 mg/kg.

The source material was CD4+ or CD8+ T cells sorted from blood, sampled in a trial of the OX40 agonist ivuxolimab. This TCR was recovered from an adult with an advanced solid tumor such as melanoma, head and neck, liver or kidney cancer.

CDR3: CSVDRGYEQYF. The CDR3 DNA is TGCAGCGTCGACAGGGGGTACGAGCAGTACTTC. This chain links TRBV29-1 with TRBJ2-7; 9 bases map to TRBD1. CDR3 length: 11 amino acids. Looked up from germline, CDR1 is SQVTM and CDR2 is ANQGSEA. J gave up 4 bases and V 6 bases, and 1 base lay outside the gene matches.